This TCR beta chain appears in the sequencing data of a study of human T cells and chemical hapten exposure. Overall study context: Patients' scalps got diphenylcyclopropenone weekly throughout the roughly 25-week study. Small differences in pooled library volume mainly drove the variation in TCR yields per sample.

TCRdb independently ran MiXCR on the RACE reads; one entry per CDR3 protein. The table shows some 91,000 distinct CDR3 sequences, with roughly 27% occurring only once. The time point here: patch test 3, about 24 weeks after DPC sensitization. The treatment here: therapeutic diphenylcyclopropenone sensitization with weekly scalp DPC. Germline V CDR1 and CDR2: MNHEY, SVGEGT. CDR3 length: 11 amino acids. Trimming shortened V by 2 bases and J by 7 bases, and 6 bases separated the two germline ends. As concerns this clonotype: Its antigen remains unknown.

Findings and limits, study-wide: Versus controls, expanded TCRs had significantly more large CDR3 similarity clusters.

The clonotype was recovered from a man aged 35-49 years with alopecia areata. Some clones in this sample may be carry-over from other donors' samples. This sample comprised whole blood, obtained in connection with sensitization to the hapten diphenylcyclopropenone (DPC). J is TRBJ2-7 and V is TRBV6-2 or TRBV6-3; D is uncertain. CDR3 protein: CASSYSREQYF. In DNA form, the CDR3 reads TGTGCCAGCAGTTACAGCAGAGAGCAGTACTTC.